This T cell receptor beta chain was profiled in a study of T cells in Graves' hyperthyroidism and ophthalmopathy. Findings of the study overall: Patients with ophthalmopathy were separated from those with stable hyperthyroidism by a 13 V-J model.

Of note for this clonotype: Its target is unknown.

Calling Graves' hyperthyroidism stable meant ophthalmopathy did not progress within 18 months. This CDR3 is built from 16 residues. Germline V CDR1 and CDR2: MNHEY, SVGEGT. V shed 0 bases, J shed 5 bases, and the junction held 6 bases outside the gene matches. Amplified regions were TCR beta CDR3 sequences from RNA transcripts. Initially, a first-round RT-PCR of the TCR CDR3 employed the HTBI primer set. TCRdb used MiXCR to reprocess the multiplex PCR reads, holding one entry per CDR3 protein. The table has hundreds of thousands of distinct CDR3 sequences, about 15% seen once. The V gene is TRBV6-2 or TRBV6-3, the J gene TRBJ2-1; 8 nucleotides line up with TRBD1. Material: blood. This TCR derives from a woman under 30 with Graves' hyperthyroidism. CDR3 DNA: TGTGCCAGCAGTTACTCGCCGAAGACAGGGGACAATGAGCAGTTCTTC. Protein sequence: CASSYSPKTGDNEQFF.